The clone carrying this T cell receptor (beta chain) showed up just once. Its matching antigen is unknown. TCRdb re-called the reads with MiXCR, one entry per CDR3 protein. In the table there are more than 150,000 distinct CDR3 sequences, 23% of which are singletons. The V end lost 6 bases, the J end lost 7 bases, and 12 bases lay between the germline ends. The CDR3 runs to 12 residues. The germline V gene encodes CDR1 LNHDA and CDR2 SQIVND (reference sequence). These data are taken from a study of T cell repertoires in cytomegalovirus infection. At the level of the study: An indication of both CMV infection and matching HLA type came from public TCR beta signatures.

Findings and limits, study-wide: There were carriers of CMV plus the relevant HLA, and cumulative public TCR beta family frequency identified them. CMV-specific TCR beta clonotypes restricted by HLA-C were the ones dominating the ex vivo response.

Sequencing was performed on PBMCs. This chain joins TRBV19 and TRBJ2-5; D is perhaps TRBD2 (6 bases). The sequence was collected from a human donor in good health (CMV status not recorded). Some clones in this sample may be carry-over from other donors' samples. CDR3 sequence (DNA): TGTGCCAGTAGCCAGCCCGGGGGGACCCAGTACTTC. As protein: CASSQPGGTQYF.